The 6 T cell receptor beta chains below come from one sample, sequenced in a study of control samples from healthy donors and cancer patients. Measured with immunoSEQ multiplex PCR; TCRdb has only the in-frame clones, and not every one. The sample carries 350,000 to 450,000 clones, 75% to 95% recorded once. The sequencing sample was made of PBMCs. Every receptor here comes from a man in his forties with head and neck cancer.

This chain joins TRBV6-5 and TRBJ2-7; D perhaps matches TRBD1 (5 bases). There are 16 residues in the CDR3. From germline, CDR1 is MNHEY and CDR2 SVGAGI. The V and J ends lost 0 bases and 2 bases respectively, with 14 bases between them. CDR3 DNA: TGTGCCAGCAGTTACTCTCTCGGTGGGGCCGCCTACGAGCAGTACTTC. This sequence encodes CASSYSLGGAAYEQYF.

The rearrangement uses TRBV19 and TRBJ1-3, with a tentative D call TRBD1 (5 bases). CDR3 length: 15 amino acids. Germline V gene sequence: CDR1 LNHDA, CDR2 SQIVND (reference sequence). Trimming cost V 8 bases and J 0 bases, with 14 bases left between them. DNA for the CDR3: TGTGCCAGTGAATCCACCGACAGCTCTGGAAACACCATATATTTT. Translated, it gives CASESTDSSGNTIYF.

The J gene is TRBJ2-7, the V gene TRBV11-2, with 7 positions matching TRBD1. The trim removed 4 bases at V and 2 bases at J, leaving 5 bases unmatched. The CDR3 covers 14 residues. The germline CDR1 and CDR2 sequences are SGHAT and FQNNGV. The CDR3 spells CASSSRTGTYEQYF. CDR3 sequence (DNA): TGTGCCAGCAGCTCCCGGACAGGAACCTACGAGCAGTACTTC.

This clone is a singleton in its sample. V usage is TRBV25-1 and J usage is TRBJ2-7; tentative D call: TRBD1 (5 bases). Deletions cut 4 bases from V and 5 bases from J, with 24 bases between. CDR3 size: 17 residues. CDR1 is MGHDK and CDR2 is SYGVNS in the germline V gene. The CDR3: CASSANLGGQAYNEQYF. CDR3 bases: TGTGCCAGCAGTGCAAACCTCGGCGGACAAGCATACAACGAGCAGTACTTC.

This clone has a handful of counts. The rearrangement joins TRBV6-6 to TRBJ1-5; D call uncertain. Trimming shortened V by 0 bases and J by 7 bases, and 13 bases separated the two germline ends. The germline gives CDR1 MNHNY, CDR2 SVGAGI (reference sequence). This CDR3 contains 15 residues. CDR3 in amino acids: CASSYSGPNDQPQHF. For the CDR3, the DNA is TGTGCCAGCAGTTACTCTGGCCCCAACGACCAGCCCCAGCATTTT.

The rearrangement uses TRBV29-1 and TRBJ2-1; no reliable D call. Per the germline V gene, CDR1 is SQVTM and CDR2 is ANQGSEA. Deletions cut 0 bases from V and 3 bases from J, with 3 bases between. The CDR3 is made up of 12 amino acids. As DNA, the CDR3 is TGCAGCGTTGAAGAGAGCTACAATGAGCAGTTCTTC. This encodes CSVEESYNEQFF.